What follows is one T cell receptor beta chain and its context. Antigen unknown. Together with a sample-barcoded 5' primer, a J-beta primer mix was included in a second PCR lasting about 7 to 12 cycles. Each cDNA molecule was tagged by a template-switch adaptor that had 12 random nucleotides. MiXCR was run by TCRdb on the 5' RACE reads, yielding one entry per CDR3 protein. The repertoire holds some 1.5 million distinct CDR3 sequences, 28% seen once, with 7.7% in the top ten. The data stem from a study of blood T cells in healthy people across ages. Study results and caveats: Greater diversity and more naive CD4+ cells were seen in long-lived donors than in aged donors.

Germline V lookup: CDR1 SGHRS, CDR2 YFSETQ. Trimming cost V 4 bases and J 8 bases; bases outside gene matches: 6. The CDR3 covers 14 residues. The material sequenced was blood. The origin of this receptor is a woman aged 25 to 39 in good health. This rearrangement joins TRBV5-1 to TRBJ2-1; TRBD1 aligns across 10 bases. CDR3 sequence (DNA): TGCGCCAGCAGCGTTGGACAGGGGGGTGATGAGCAGTTCTTC. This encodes CASSVGQGGDEQFF.